What follows is one TCR beta chain and its context. This specimen comes from a study of human T cells and chemical hapten exposure. In germline, CDR1 is MNHEY, CDR2 SVGEGT. With 6 bases removed from V and 3 bases from J, the gap between germline ends came to 3 bases. This CDR3 spans 11 amino acids. TCRdb passed the RACE reads through MiXCR, listing each CDR3 protein once. The data contain more than 65,000 distinct CDR3 sequences, about 9.4% of them singletons. Time point here: patch test 1, 2 weeks after DPC sensitization. Described treatment: therapeutic diphenylcyclopropenone sensitization with weekly scalp DPC.

This receptor was obtained from a woman aged 45-59 years with alopecia areata. Some clones in this sample may be carry-over from other donors' samples. This material consisted of whole blood, taken in connection with sensitization to the hapten diphenylcyclopropenone (DPC). The chain couples TRBV6-2 or TRBV6-3 to TRBJ2-1, with D unclear. As DNA, the CDR3 is TGTGCCAGCAGAGGCTACAATGAGCAGTTCTTC. Translated: CASRGYNEQFF.